This TCR beta chain is from a study of blood T cell repertoires in COVID-19. Trimming shortened V by 6 bases and J by 3 bases, and 9 bases separated the two germline ends. CDR1 and CDR2 from the germline V gene are MNHNY and SVGAGI (reference sequence). The CDR3 contains 13 residues. TCRdb keeps only in-frame clones here, not all; method: immunoSEQ multiplex PCR. The sample holds some 170,000 clones; roughly 88% are singletons and the top ten take roughly 15%. Those who participated ranged in age from 18 to 89 years and resided in roughly 26 US areas. This TCR came from a man aged 45 to 65 who had recovered from COVID-19. The genes are TRBV6-6 and TRBJ1-5; D gene ambiguous. Material: PBMCs or T cells enriched from blood (not recorded which). CDR3 protein: CASSPGANQPQHF. The CDR3 DNA sequence: TGTGCCAGCAGCCCCGGAGCCAATCAGCCCCAGCATTTT.